The following is a T cell receptor (beta chain) sequence with its context. Its antigen has not been determined. No much larger clone is present one base from it, and per-base qualities are unavailable. Inclusive of the bounding cysteine and phenylalanine, the CDR3 is 16 residues long. The read is trimmed to its CDR3 DNA, 48 bases read in frame from base 1. The germline V and J ends show losses of 1 base and 5 bases respectively, and no gene match explains 5 bases of the junction. As encoded in the germline V gene (reference sequence), CDR1 is SSHAT while CDR2 is FNYEAQ. The data were taken from a study of blood T cells in healthy people across ages (dated by TCRdb to about 2015). For the wider study: In model experiments, template switching captured about one uniquely barcoded TCR beta cDNA molecule for every two T cells. Donors of different ages were randomly distributed across sequencing lanes to avoid experimental bias. Using the same blood draw, the study looked at two additional independent replicas of 1 million unique cDNA reads for two donors, one aged 18 to 30 and the other aged 80 or older. Donors were grouped into four age groups: young (average approximately 16 years), middle-aged (over 35), aged (approximately 58) and long-lived (less than 85). The study measured age-related changes in TCR beta repertoire diversity using deep sequencing normalized with unique cDNA molecular identifiers.

Donors were 35 to 40 systemically healthy Caucasian individuals from Russia aged roughly 6 to 95 years. Around 9.9 milliliters of peripheral blood were collected from each donor into EDTA-treated Vacutainer tubes. PBMCs were isolated by Ficoll-Paque density-gradient centrifugation, with at least 6 million obtained per sample. Total RNA was extracted from PBMCs with Trizol reagent, with at least 6 micrograms obtained per sample. Naive CD45RAhigh/CD27high T cell percentages were measured by flow cytometry on a PBMC aliquot from every donor. The library was obtained by 5' RACE. The listed sequencing device is Illumina HiSeq 2500. A second PCR of roughly 7 to 12 cycles was run with a J-beta primer mix and a sample-barcoded 5' primer. A unique molecular identifier was introduced onto each TCR beta cDNA molecule by a template-switch 5' adaptor carrying 12 random nucleotides. Each sample yielded at least 3 million CDR3-containing paired-end reads. First-strand cDNA synthesis was performed from all RNA using the Mint cDNA synthesis kit, with priming by a TRBC-specific oligonucleotide. Following uracil-DNA glycosylase treatment, all cDNA underwent a first 18-cycle PCR with the universal primers M1SS and BC2_uni_R. Processing in the source paper ran as follows. For normalization, 1 million high-quality reads were randomly selected from each sample, with every read carrying a distinct molecular identifier. Instead of being binned into consensus sequences, reads with shared molecular identifiers were discarded. MiTCR, set to a Q25 quality threshold and the strictest error-elimination algorithm, was used for CDR3 identification, clonotype clustering and error correction. A nonparametric unseen species model with Euler transformation was used to estimate a lower bound on total TCR beta diversity. The public reads were quality trimmed at Q25 with fastp and then assembled into clones with MiXCR by TCRdb, keeping productive beta chains. Rows merge per CDR3 protein into single entries with the most common DNA and genes. TCRdb, not the authors, supplied the V and J calls. Across this sample there are roughly 900,000 distinct CDR3 sequences, with around 30% seen only once. The leading ten clones occupy roughly 17% of the sample.

What the study reported, not specific to this receptor: Since profiling was done on bulk unsorted PBMCs, naive and antigen-experienced compartments could not be conclusively compared. The long-lived group showed more naive CD4+ T cells, fewer expanded clones and increased TCR diversity than the aged group, suggesting age selection. Observed TCR beta diversity per million T cells fell roughly linearly with age, and a significant reduction was already apparent by age roughly 40. Estimates of total diversity based on one million sequenced T cells were considered lower bounds and underestimates. Donor CMV infection status was unknown, potentially confounding age-related changes in expanded clonotypes. The percentage of naive T cells measured by flow cytometry correlated strongly with observed TCR beta diversity.

Sequencing input: blood. The rearrangement combines TRBV7-7 with TRBJ2-1, with TRBD1 identical over 10 junction bases. This clonotype was sampled from a woman of 80 years or more in good health. The CDR3 region has the sequence CASSLGPGQGNNEQFF. The DNA sequence reads TGTGCCAGCAGCTTAGGTCCGGGACAGGGGAACAATGAGCAGTTCTTC.